The clone carrying this TCR beta chain was counted between two and nine times. These data come from a study of cytomegalovirus exposure and HLA in healthy donors. 13 Jbeta primers and 60 Vbeta primers were used for the PCR. Sequenced by immunoSEQ multiplex PCR; TCRdb stores in-frame clones only, minus some. The data contain under 95,000 clones, roughly 75% of them seen just once; the ten biggest clones take up 0.8% to 1.1%. This CDR3 is 15 amino acids long. CDR1 and CDR2 (germline): SGHRS, YFSETQ. With 3 bases removed from V and 6 bases from J, the gap between germline ends came to 15 bases. The chain joins TRBV5-1 to TRBJ1-4; D possibly corresponds to TRBD1 (6 bases). The sequenced material came from PBMCs. The sequence came from a male donor in good health and CMV-seronegative. CDR3: CASSSPDSTHEKLFF. In DNA, the CDR3 is TGCGCCAGCAGCTCCCCGGACAGCACCCATGAAAAACTGTTTTTT.